The 23 T cell receptor beta chains below were found in one sample sequenced in a study of CD8+ T cells in alopecia areata. As the sequencing template, cDNA was produced by extracting RNA and reverse transcribing it. Libraries were prepared by immunoSEQ multiplex PCR; TCRdb keeps only in-frame clonotypes and omits some of them. The sample lists 200,000 or so clones, 58% seen once, with approximately 5.1% in the top ten. Treatment given: oral pan-JAK inhibitor, 5-10 mg twice daily. Here the sequenced sample was CD4+ T cells sorted from blood, taken at week 24, from a patient treated with tofacitinib. These receptors were taken from a human donor with alopecia areata.

The genes are TRBV7-8 and TRBJ1-1; 7 bases match TRBD1. V dropped 4 bases and J dropped 3; count of bases not matched to a gene: 14. CDR1 SGHVS and CDR2 FQNEAQ come from the germline V gene. CDR3 length: 17 residues. The CDR3 nucleotides are TGTGCCAGCAGCTCGACAGGGCCCCACCTAGGCCACACTGAAGCTTTCTTT. Translated, it gives CASSSTGPHLGHTEAFF. The variable domain in full, with the rest retrieved from reference TRBV7-8 and TRBJ1-1, is GAGVSQSPRYKVAKRGQDVALRCDPISGHVSLFWYQQALGQGPEFLTYFQNEAQLDKSGLPSDRFFAERPEGSVSTLKIQRTQQEDSAVYLCASSSTGPHLGHTEAFFGQGTRLTVV.

This clone showed up just a few times. The chain is built from TRBV29-1 and TRBJ1-6; TRBD1 agrees at 7 bases. The ends lost 5 bases at V and 2 bases at J; junction bases unmatched: 3. This CDR3 contains 14 residues. Per the germline V gene, CDR1 is SQVTM and CDR2 is ANQGSEA. The CDR3 spells CSVRDRPYNSPLHF. In nucleotides, the CDR3 is TGCAGCGTTCGGGACAGACCCTATAATTCACCCCTCCACTTT.

V and J are TRBV13 and TRBJ2-4, with 10 bases identical to TRBD1. Germline trimming cut 5 bases from V and 5 bases from J; bases unmatched to any gene: 3. CDR1 is PRHDT and CDR2 is FYEKMQ in the germline V gene (reference sequence). The CDR3 consists of 14 residues. The CDR3 is CASSLTGGQNIQYF. CDR3 nucleotide sequence: TGTGCCAGCAGCCTGACAGGGGGCCAAAACATTCAGTACTTC.

This clone has just a few counts. The V and J genes are TRBV5-4 and TRBJ1-6, with D possibly TRBD1 on 5 matching bases. Trimming took 4 bases from V and 8 from J, leaving 19 bases between them. This CDR3 is built from 16 residues. Per the germline V gene, CDR1 is SGHNT and CDR2 is YYREEE (reference sequence). As DNA, the CDR3 is TGTGCCAGCAGCCCTTCCCCCGCAGGGAAATATTCACCCCTCCACTTT. Amino acids: CASSPSPAGKYSPLHF.

The chain employs TRBV4-1 and TRBJ2-5; D is unclear. Trimming removed 0 bases at V and 0 bases at J, with 14 bases between. CDR3 length: 17 amino acids. Germline lookup yields CDR1 MGHRA and CDR2 YSYEKL. CDR3 nucleotides: TGCGCCAGCAGCCAAGAGCAGGCAAGTCGACACCAAGAGACCCAGTACTTC. Translation gives CASSQEQASRHQETQYF.

The chain employs TRBV6-5 and TRBJ2-7; the D gene is possibly TRBD1 (6 bases). V shed 10 bases and J shed 2 bases, with 18 bases lying between them. Germline values: CDR1 MNHEY, CDR2 SVGAGI. The CDR3 covers 14 residues. This chain's CDR3 is CATTSRGATYEQYF. DNA of the CDR3: TGTGCCACCACCTCCAGGGGAGCGACCTACGAGCAGTACTTC.

V usage is TRBV9 and J usage is TRBJ2-6; D unresolved. The CDR3 runs to 13 residues. Germline-derived CDR1 and CDR2 are SGDLS and YYNGEE. V was cut by 2 bases and J by 2 bases, with 2 bases left in between. The CDR3: CASSVPGANVLTF. In DNA form, the CDR3 reads TGTGCCAGCAGCGTCCCTGGGGCCAACGTCCTGACTTTC.

CDR3 nucleotides: TGTGCCAGCAGCGTAGGGGGACAGGGTTGGAGCACAGATACGCAGTATTTT. Protein product: CASSVGGQGWSTDTQYF. The chain couples TRBV9 to TRBJ2-3, with TRBD1 identical over 9 bases. The CDR3 is made up of 17 amino acids. With V trimmed by 0 bases and J by 0 bases, 5 bases remained unmatched. Germline values: CDR1 SGDLS, CDR2 YYNGEE.

V usage is TRBV30 and J usage is TRBJ2-4; 9 nucleotides match TRBD2. J gave up 6 bases and V 0 bases, and 3 bases lay outside the gene matches. Germline lookup yields CDR1 GTSNPN and CDR2 SVGIG (reference sequence). The CDR3 totals 14 residues. The CDR3 nucleotides are TGTGCCTGGAGTGTAGCGGGAGGTTCAAACATTCAGTACTTC. Protein sequence: CAWSVAGGSNIQYF.

Only a few counts were recorded for this clone. This chain joins TRBV5-1 and TRBJ2-3; D is tentatively TRBD1 or TRBD2 (5 bases each). Germline V gene data show CDR1 as SGHRS and CDR2 as YFSETQ. The CDR3 is 17 residues long. Trimming took 0 bases from V and 1 from J, leaving 15 bases between them. The CDR3, as DNA: TGCGCCAGCAGCTTGGTCCAGCGAATGGGGGGCACAGATACGCAGTATTTT. Translation: CASSLVQRMGGTDTQYF.

The gene calls are TRBV10-3 and TRBJ1-2, with D perhaps TRBD1 (5 bases). CDR3 length equals 14 residues. V lost 7 bases, J lost 4 bases, and 16 bases lay in between. CDR1 is ENHRY and CDR2 is SYGVKD in the germline V gene. DNA for the CDR3: TGTGCCATCAATTCTCAGACAGCAGTCTATGGCTACACCTTC. This codes for CAINSQTAVYGYTF.

The chain uses TRBV7-2 and TRBJ2-5; no reliable D call. Germline CDR1 and CDR2: SGHTA and FQGNSA. V gave up 1 base and J gave up 7 bases, with 7 bases separating them. This CDR3 has 12 residues. CDR3 sequence: CASSLEDGTQYF. Here the CDR3 DNA reads TGTGCCAGCAGCTTAGAGGACGGGACCCAGTACTTC.

This clone was seen once. V gene TRBV5-1 combines with J gene TRBJ1-1, with a tentative D call TRBD1 (5 bases). Germline-derived CDR1 and CDR2 are SGHRS and YFSETQ. With 4 bases removed from V and 6 bases from J, the gap between germline ends came to 16 bases. This CDR3 has 14 residues. The CDR3: CASSPQTERAEAFF. Here the CDR3 DNA reads TGCGCCAGCAGCCCACAGACAGAACGTGCTGAAGCTTTCTTT. The full variable domain, rest sourced from reference TRBV5-1 and TRBJ1-1, is KAGVTQTPRYLIKTRGQQVTLSCSPISGHRSVSWYQQTPGQGLQFLFEYFSETQRNKGNFPGRFSGRQFSNSRSEMNVSTLELGDSALYLCASSPQTERAEAFFGQGTRLTVV.

The chain couples TRBV7-9 to TRBJ1-1, with D possibly matching TRBD1 (6 bases). Germline V gene data show CDR1 as SEHNR and CDR2 as FQNEAQ (reference sequence). The length of the CDR3 is 15 residues. Trimming removed 1 base from V and 1 base from J, with 10 bases in between. The CDR3 is CASSLGTGRNTEAFF. The CDR3 DNA reads TGTGCCAGCAGCTTAGGAACAGGGAGGAACACTGAAGCTTTCTTT.

Comment on this clone: This may arise from a read error, as a much more abundant clone is one base away. This chain connects TRBV6-5 to TRBJ1-1; possible D gene TRBD1, 5 bases. Germline V lookup: CDR1 MNHEY, CDR2 SVGAGI. Trimming cost V 5 bases and J 1 base, with 8 bases left between them. This CDR3 comprises 13 residues. The CDR3 bases are TGTGCCAGCAGTGAAAGGGGGAACACTGAAGCTTTCTTT. It specifies CASSERGNTEAFF.

This chain connects TRBV2 to TRBJ2-3; no reliable D call. V gave up 0 bases and J gave up 7 bases, with 5 bases separating them. There are 12 residues in the CDR3. Germline V gene lookup returns CDR1 SNHLY and CDR2 FYNNEI. CDR3 nucleotides: TGTGCCAGCAGTGAAGCGCGTTATACGCAGTATTTT. It yields the protein CASSEARYTQYF.

This clone was counted only a few times. This rearrangement joins TRBV5-6 to TRBJ2-3, with D possibly TRBD2 on 5 matching bases. The germline V gene has CDR1 SGHDT and CDR2 YYEEEE. CDR3 length: 14 residues. V shed 4 bases and J shed 6 bases, with 15 bases lying between them. The CDR3 region is CASSQRRIEDTQYF. CDR3 nucleotide sequence: TGTGCCAGCAGCCAGAGGAGGATTGAGGATACGCAGTATTTT. Full variable domain (rest looked up from reference TRBV5-6 and TRBJ2-3): DAGVTQSPTHLIKTRGQQVTLRCSPKSGHDTVSWYQQALGQGPQFIFQYYEEEERQRGNFPDRFSGHQFPNYSSELNVNALLLGDSALYLCASSQRRIEDTQYFGPGTRLTVL.

This clone showed up just a few times. Other DNA sequences within the sample encode an identical CDR3. The chain couples TRBV29-1 to TRBJ2-1; D uncertain. The CDR3 has 11 amino acids. The V gene lost 6 bases and the J gene lost 4 bases, with 7 bases spanning the gap. The germline V gene has CDR1 SQVTM and CDR2 ANQGSEA. The CDR3 DNA follows: TGCAGCGTCGGCGGATACAATGAGCAGTTCTTC. The encoded protein is CSVGGYNEQFF.

This clone has a handful of counts. The chain links TRBV5-1 to TRBJ2-5, with D unresolved. Germline CDR1 SGHRS, CDR2 YFSETQ. The ends were cut back, 2 bases at V and 0 bases at J, with 2 bases in the middle. This CDR3 contains 12 residues. The CDR3 is CASSFDQETQYF. The CDR3, as DNA: TGCGCCAGCAGCTTCGACCAAGAGACCCAGTACTTC.

The chain has TRBV30 and TRBJ2-2; 13 bases match TRBD2. The germline CDR1 and CDR2 sequences are GTSNPN and SVGIG (reference sequence). J was trimmed by 0 bases and V by 1 base; bases with no gene match: 2. This CDR3 spans 17 amino acids. DNA for the CDR3: TGTGCCTGGAGTGCCGGACTAGCGGGAGCGAACACCGGGGAGCTGTTTTTT. Protein: CAWSAGLAGANTGELFF.

This rearrangement joins TRBV6-5 to TRBJ2-7; D might be TRBD2 (7 bases). Per germline, CDR1 MNHEY and CDR2 SVGAGI. The V and J ends lost 2 bases and 0 bases respectively, with 8 bases between them. The CDR3 is 14 residues long. The CDR3: CASSYAGASYEQYF. The DNA of the CDR3 is TGTGCCAGCAGTTACGCGGGGGCCTCCTACGAGCAGTACTTC.

This clone has only a few counts. CDR3 amino acids: CATSRGGIAYEQYF. In DNA form, the CDR3 reads TGTGCCACCAGCAGAGGCGGGATAGCCTACGAGCAGTACTTC. This rearrangement joins TRBV15 to TRBJ2-7; a possible D gene is TRBD2 (6 bases). This CDR3 comprises 14 residues. Germline assignment: CDR1 LNHNV and CDR2 YYDKDF (reference sequence). V lost 1 base and J 2 bases, leaving 9 bases between the germline ends. Combining the CDR3 with reference TRBV15 and TRBJ2-7 gives the whole variable domain DAMVIQNPRYQVTQFGKPVTLSCSQTLNHNVMYWYQQKSSQAPKLLFHYYDKDFNNEADTPDNFQSRRPNTSFCFLDIRSPGLGDTAMYLCATSRGGIAYEQYFGPGTRLTVT.

The V gene is TRBV27, the J gene TRBJ2-1, with 8 positions matching TRBD2. The germline V gene encodes CDR1 MNHEY and CDR2 SMNVEV (reference sequence). Trimming cost V 5 bases and J 7 bases; bases outside gene matches: 1. The CDR3 runs 12 residues. DNA of the CDR3: TGTGCCAGCAGTCGGGAGGGGAATGAGCAGTTCTTC. Protein product: CASSREGNEQFF.